This TCR beta chain was recovered during a study of cytotoxic CD8 clonotypes in ibrutinib-treated CLL. At the level of the study: Sequenced samples delivered averages of 255,043 productive templates and some 93,000 productive rearrangements. Notes on the study in general: Baseline levels were approached again at progression, after clonality had risen at ibrutinib response. In comparison with age-matched healthy donors, baseline clonality was higher and tracked circulating CD8+ T-cell counts. Sustained-remission patients were sampled at one set of times and progressing patients at different ones.

Assay: immunoSEQ multiplex PCR; the TCRdb copy retains only in-frame clones and omits some. The sample yields about 310,000 clones, roughly 85% seen once. This clone was observed a single time. Its antigen remains unknown. The CDR3 spans 15 residues. In germline, CDR1 is SGHTA, CDR2 FQGNSA. With 4 bases clipped from V and 7 bases from J, the junction kept 7 bases outside the gene matches. The chain uses TRBV7-2 and TRBJ2-2; 9 nucleotides align to TRBD2. The clonotype was recovered from a human donor with chronic lymphocytic leukemia. The input for sequencing was PBMCs, taken before ibrutinib treatment. The CDR3 sequence is CASSSLAGAVGELFF. The CDR3 DNA sequence: TGTGCCAGCAGCTCTTTAGCGGGAGCGGTCGGGGAGCTGTTTTTT.